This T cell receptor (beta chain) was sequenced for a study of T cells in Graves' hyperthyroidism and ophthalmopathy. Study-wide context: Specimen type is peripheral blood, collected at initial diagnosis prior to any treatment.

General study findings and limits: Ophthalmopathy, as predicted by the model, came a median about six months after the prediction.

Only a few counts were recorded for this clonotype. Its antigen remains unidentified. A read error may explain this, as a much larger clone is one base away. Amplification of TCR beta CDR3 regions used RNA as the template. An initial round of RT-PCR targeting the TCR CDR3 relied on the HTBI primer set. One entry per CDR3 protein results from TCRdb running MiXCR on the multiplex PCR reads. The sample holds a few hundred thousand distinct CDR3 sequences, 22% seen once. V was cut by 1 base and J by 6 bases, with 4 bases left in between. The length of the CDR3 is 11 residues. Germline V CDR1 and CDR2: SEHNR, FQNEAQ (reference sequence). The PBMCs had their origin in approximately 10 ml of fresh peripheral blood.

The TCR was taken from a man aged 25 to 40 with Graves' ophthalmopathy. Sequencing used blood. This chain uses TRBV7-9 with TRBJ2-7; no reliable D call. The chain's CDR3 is CASSLVLEQYF. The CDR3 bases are TGTGCCAGCAGCTTAGTTCTCGAGCAGTACTTC. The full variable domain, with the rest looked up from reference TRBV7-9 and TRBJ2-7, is DTGVSQNPRHKITKRGQNVTFRCDPISEHNRLYWYRQTLGQGPEFLTYFQNEAQLEKSRLLSDRFSAERPKGSFSTLEIQRTEQGDSAMYLCASSLVLEQYFGPGTRLTVT.